The entry that follows covers one T cell receptor beta chain sequence. In the original analysis: From reference gene primer amplification, estimates of nucleated cell counts were derived. Profiling relied on immunoSEQ multiplex PCR, and the TCRdb table lists in-frame clones only, not all of them. Clone size and V and J calls were adopted from that table, with D and trimming inferred from the DNA. The sample records over 350,000 clones, 70% to 90% being singletons. Germline CDR1 and CDR2: GTSNPN and SVGIG (reference sequence). V was cut by 0 bases and J by 4 bases, with 10 bases left in between. The CDR3 consists of 14 residues. The record originates from a study of blood T cell repertoires in COVID-19.

The gene calls are TRBV30 and TRBJ2-1; D is uncertain. The clonotype originates from a woman aged 18-29 years who had recovered from COVID-19. The sequenced sample was PBMCs or T cells enriched from blood (not recorded which). The CDR3 region is CAWSVIGRYNEQFF. The CDR3 bases are TGTGCCTGGAGTGTAATCGGTCGGTACAATGAGCAGTTCTTC.